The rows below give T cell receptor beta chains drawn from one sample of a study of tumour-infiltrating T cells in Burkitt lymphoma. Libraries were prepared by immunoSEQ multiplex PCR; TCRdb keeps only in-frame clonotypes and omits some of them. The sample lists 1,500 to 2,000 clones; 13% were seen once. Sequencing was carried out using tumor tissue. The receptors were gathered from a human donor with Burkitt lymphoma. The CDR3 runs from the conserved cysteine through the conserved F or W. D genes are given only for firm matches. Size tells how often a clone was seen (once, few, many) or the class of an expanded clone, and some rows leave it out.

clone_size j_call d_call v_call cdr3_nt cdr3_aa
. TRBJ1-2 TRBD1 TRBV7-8 TGTGCCAGCAGCTTGGGACAGGGGCCCCACCCCTATGGCTACACCTTC CASSLGQGPHPYGYTF
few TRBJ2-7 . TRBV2 TGTGCCAGCAGCCCTCTGTGGGGCGACACTACCTACGAGCAGTACTTC CASSPLWGDTTYEQYF
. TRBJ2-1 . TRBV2 TGTGCCAGCATTAGCGGATCCTACAATGAGCAGTTCTTC CASISGSYNEQFF
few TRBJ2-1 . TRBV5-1 TGCGCCAGCAGTTTGAATGGGGGAGGAGCCAATGAGCAGTTCTTC CASSLNGGGANEQFF
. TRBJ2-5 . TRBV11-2 TGTGCCAGCAGCTTAGGATCACCCCAAGAGACCCAGTACTTC CASSLGSPQETQYF
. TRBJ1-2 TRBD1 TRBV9 TGTGCCAGCAGCGTAGGAGGGACAGGGGGCTATGGCTACACCTTC CASSVGGTGGYGYTF
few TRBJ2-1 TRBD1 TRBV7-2 TGTGCCAGTGGAGACCGGGACAGCGGCTACAATGAGCAGTTCTTC CASGDRDSGYNEQFF
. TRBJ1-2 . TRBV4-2 TGTGTCAGCAGCCAGGCCGAAACAGCTGCTAACTATGGCTACACCTTC CVSSQAETAANYGYTF
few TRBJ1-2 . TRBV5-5 TGTGCCAGCAGCGCAGAGGGTTATGGCTACACCTTC CASSAEGYGYTF
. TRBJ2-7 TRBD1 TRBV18 TGTGCCAGCTCACGACTGGAACGACAGGGCATCGAGCAGTACTTC CASSRLERQGIEQYF
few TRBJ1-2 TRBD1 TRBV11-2 TGTGCCAGCAGCTTATTAGGACAGGGTAAAGGCTACACCTTC CASSLLGQGKGYTF
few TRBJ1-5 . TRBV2 TGTGCCAGCAATCAGGACAATCAGCCCCAGCATTTT CASNQDNQPQHF
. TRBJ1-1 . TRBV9 TGTGCCAGCAGTAAATTACAGGGCCTAACTGAAGCTTTCTTT CASSKLQGLTEAFF
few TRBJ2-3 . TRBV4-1 TGCGCCAGCAGCCAAGACCGCACAGATACGCAGTATTTT CASSQDRTDTQYF
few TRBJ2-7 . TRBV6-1 TGTGCCAGCAGCCTCGAACAGGACTACGAGCAGTACTTC CASSLEQDYEQYF
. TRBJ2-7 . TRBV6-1 TGTGCCAGCAGCCAGGGACCCGAGCAGTACTTC CASSQGPEQYF
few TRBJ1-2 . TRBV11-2 TGTGCCAGCAGCTTAGGCAACAGGAAGAACTATGGCTACACCTTC CASSLGNRKNYGYTF
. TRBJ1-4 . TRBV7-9 TGTGCCAGCAGCTATCCTGGGTCGGGGGAAAAACTGTTTTTT CASSYPGSGEKLFF
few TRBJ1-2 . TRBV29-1 TGCAGCGTTTTCCAGGGCGATGGCTACACCTTC CSVFQGDGYTF
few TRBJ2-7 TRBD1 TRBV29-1 TGCAGCGGGGGACAGGGGGAAGGCTCCGAGCAGTACTTC CSGGQGEGSEQYF
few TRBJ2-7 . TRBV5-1 TGCGCCAGCAGCTTGTCTGCGACGCCCTACGAGCAGTACTTC CASSLSATPYEQYF
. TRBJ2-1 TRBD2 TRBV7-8 TGTGCCAGCAGCTTACCCGGTAGCGGGCTTAGCTCCTACAATGAGCAGTTCTTC CASSLPGSGLSSYNEQFF
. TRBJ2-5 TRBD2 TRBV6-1 TGTGCCAGCAGTTGGGGACTAGCGCAAGAGACCCAGTACTTC CASSWGLAQETQYF
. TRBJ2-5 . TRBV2 TGTGCCAGCAGTGCCGTAGGGGAGACCCAGTACTTC CASSAVGETQYF
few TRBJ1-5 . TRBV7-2 TGTGCCAGCAGCTTAGGATCTGGGGCCGGGCAGCCCCAGCATTTT CASSLGSGAGQPQHF
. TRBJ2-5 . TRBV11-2 TGTGCCAGCAGCTTAGGTGCCCGGGCAGGAGAGACCCAGTACTTC CASSLGARAGETQYF
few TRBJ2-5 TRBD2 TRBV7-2 TGTGCCAGCACCGGGGGACTAGGTGAGACCCAGTACTTC CASTGGLGETQYF
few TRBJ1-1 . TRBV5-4 TGTGCCAGCAGATCAGGCACCGTGAACACTGAAGCTTTCTTT CASRSGTVNTEAFF
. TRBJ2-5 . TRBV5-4 TGTGCCAGCAGCCTAGAGTGGGACCTCCGTGAGCAGTACTTC CASSLEWDLREQYF
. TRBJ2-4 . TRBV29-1 TGCAGCGTTGTGGACCCAACACTATCCAAAAACATTCAGTACTTC CSVVDPTLSKNIQYF
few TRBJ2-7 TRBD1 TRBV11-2 TGTGCCAGCAGCTTAGCCCCGACAGGGACCTACGAGCAGTACTTC CASSLAPTGTYEQYF
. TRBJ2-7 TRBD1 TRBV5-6 TGTGCCAGCAGCTTGCAACAGGGGAAGCAGTACTTC CASSLQQGKQYF
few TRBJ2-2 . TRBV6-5 TGTGCCAGCACCGCAGTGACCACGGCCGGGGAGCTGTTTTTT CASTAVTTAGELFF
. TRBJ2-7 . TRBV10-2 TGCGCCAGCCGCGCCCAGCGGTCCTACGAGCAGTACTTC CASRAQRSYEQYF
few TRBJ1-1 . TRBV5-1 TGCGCCAGCAGCTTCGGGGGGACTGAAGCTTTCTTT CASSFGGTEAFF
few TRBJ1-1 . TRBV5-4 TGTGCCAGCAGCGAGGGGCCTACCCCTGGAACTGAAGCTTTCTTT CASSEGPTPGTEAFF
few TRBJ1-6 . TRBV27 TGTGCCAGCAGACCAGCACGTTACAGGGCCCTTAATTCACCCCTCCACTTT CASRPARYRALNSPLHF
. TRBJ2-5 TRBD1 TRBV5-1 TGCGCCAGCAGCTTTCCCTCGACAGGGGGGGGAGAGACCCAGTACTTC CASSFPSTGGGETQYF
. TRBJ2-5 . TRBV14 TGTGCCAGCAGCCATTTGGGAGAGACCCAGTACTTC CASSHLGETQYF
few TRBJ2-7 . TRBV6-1 TGTGCCAGCAGCGAGGGGGTACTCGAGCAGTACTTC CASSEGVLEQYF
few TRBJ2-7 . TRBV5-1 TGCGCCAGCAGCCAATACAAGAGCATGATTTGGGAGCAGTACTTC CASSQYKSMIWEQYF
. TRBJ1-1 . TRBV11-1 TGTGCCAGCAGCTTTAAAAGGGAGTTTTGGGACACTGAAGCTTTCTTT CASSFKREFWDTEAFF
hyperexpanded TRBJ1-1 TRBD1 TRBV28 TGTGCCAGCAGTTTATTCCGGGACAGGCTAGAAGCTTTCTTT CASSLFRDRLEAFF
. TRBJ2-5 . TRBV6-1 TGTGCCAGCAGTGAAGTTTTTTATCAGGGGAAAGAGACCCAGTACTTC CASSEVFYQGKETQYF
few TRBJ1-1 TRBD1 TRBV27 TGTGCCAGCAGTTTATACGCCCTGTCCTGGGACAGGGGTTCCACTGAAGCTTTCTTT CASSLYALSWDRGSTEAFF
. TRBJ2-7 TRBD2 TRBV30 TGTGCCTGGAGTTCCCAGCGGGGTTCCTACGAGCAGTACTTC CAWSSQRGSYEQYF
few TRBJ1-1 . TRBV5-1 TGCGCCAGCAGCTTGTCTCAGGGGTTAAGCACTGAAGCTTTCTTT CASSLSQGLSTEAFF
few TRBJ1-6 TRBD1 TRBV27 TGTGCCAGCAGCGGGACAGCCAAAGGGTCACCCCTCCACTTT CASSGTAKGSPLHF
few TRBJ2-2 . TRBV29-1 TGCAGCGGTAACAGGGGGGGCACCGGGGAGCTGTTTTTT CSGNRGGTGELFF
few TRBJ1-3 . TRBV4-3 TGCGCCAGCAGCCATCGCCCGGGCCTTCCCGGGAACACCATATATTTT CASSHRPGLPGNTIYF
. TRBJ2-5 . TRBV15 TGTGCCACCAGCAGAGATCCTATAGTCCAAGAGACCCAGTACTTC CATSRDPIVQETQYF
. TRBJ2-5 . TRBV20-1 TGCAGTGCTACGGGGCAAGAGACCCAGTACTTC CSATGQETQYF
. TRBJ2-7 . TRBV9 TGTGCCAGCAGCGCGGGACTGACCTACGAGCAGTACTTC CASSAGLTYEQYF
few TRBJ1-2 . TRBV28 TGTGCCAGCAGTTCCGTATATGGCTACACCTTC CASSSVYGYTF
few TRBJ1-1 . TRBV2 TGTGCCAGCCCTTCGGCTCGGGAAGCTTTCTTT CASPSAREAFF
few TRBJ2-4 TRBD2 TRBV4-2 TGTGCCAGCAGCCTCCTGGCTAGCGGGATTCGAAGCGAAAACATTCAGTACTTC CASSLLASGIRSENIQYF
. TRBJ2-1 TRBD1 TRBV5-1 TGCGCCAGTAGCTTGGCCCAGGGGGCGACTGAGCAGTTCTTC CASSLAQGATEQFF
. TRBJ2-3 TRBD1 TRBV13 TGTGCCAGCAGCCACAGGGGAACAGATACGCAGTATTTT CASSHRGTDTQYF
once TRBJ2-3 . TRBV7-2 TGTGCCAGCAGCTTAGTGGGGGGAGATACGCAGTATTTT CASSLVGGDTQYF